This T cell receptor (beta chain) comes out of a study of CD8+ T cells in alopecia areata. Background on the study: Disease severity was quantified as SALT score of affected scalp area.

Germline-derived CDR1 and CDR2 are SQVTM and ANQGSEA. There are 11 residues in the CDR3. The V end lost 7 bases, the J end lost 4 bases, and 10 bases lay between the germline ends. Sample treatment: oral pan-JAK inhibitor, 5-10 mg twice daily. Once RNA had been extracted, it was reverse transcribed into cDNA to act as the sequencing template. Assay: immunoSEQ multiplex PCR; the TCRdb copy retains only in-frame clones and omits some. The sample lists some 100,000 clones, about 61% occurring once. The sequencing here drew on CD8+ T cells sorted from blood, taken at week 4, from a patient treated with tofacitinib. This sequence originates from a human donor with alopecia areata. This chain joins TRBV29-1 and TRBJ1-2; D is possibly TRBD1 (5 bases). CDR3 protein: CSAPGTYGYTF. CDR3 bases: TGCAGCGCCCCGGGGACCTATGGCTACACCTTC.